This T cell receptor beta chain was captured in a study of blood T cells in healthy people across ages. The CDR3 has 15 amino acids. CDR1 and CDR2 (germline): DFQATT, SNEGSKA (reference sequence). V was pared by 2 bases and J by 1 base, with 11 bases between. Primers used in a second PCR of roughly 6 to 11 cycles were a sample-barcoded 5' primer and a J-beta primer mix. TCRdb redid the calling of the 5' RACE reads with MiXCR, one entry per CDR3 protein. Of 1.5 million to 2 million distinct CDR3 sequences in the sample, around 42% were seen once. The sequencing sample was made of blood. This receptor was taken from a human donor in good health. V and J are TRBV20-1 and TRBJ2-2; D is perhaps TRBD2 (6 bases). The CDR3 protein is CSARRRRGNTGELFF. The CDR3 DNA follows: TGCAGTGCTAGAAGAAGGCGGGGGAACACCGGGGAGCTGTTTTTT.